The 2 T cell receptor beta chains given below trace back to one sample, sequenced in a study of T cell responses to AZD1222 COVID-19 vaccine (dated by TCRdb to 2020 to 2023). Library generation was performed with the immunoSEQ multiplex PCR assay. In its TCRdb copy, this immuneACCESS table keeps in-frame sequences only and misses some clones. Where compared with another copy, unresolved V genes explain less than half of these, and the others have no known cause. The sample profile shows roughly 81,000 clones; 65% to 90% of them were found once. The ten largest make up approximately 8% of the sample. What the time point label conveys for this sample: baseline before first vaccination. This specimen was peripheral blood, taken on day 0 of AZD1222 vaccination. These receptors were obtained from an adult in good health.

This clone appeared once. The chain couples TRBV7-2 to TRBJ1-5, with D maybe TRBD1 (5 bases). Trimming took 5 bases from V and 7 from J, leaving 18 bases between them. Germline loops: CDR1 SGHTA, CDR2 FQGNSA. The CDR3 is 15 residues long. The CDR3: CASSPGPGTGQPQHF. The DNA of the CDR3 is TGTGCCAGCAGCCCCGGGCCCGGAACAGGCCAGCCCCAGCATTTT.

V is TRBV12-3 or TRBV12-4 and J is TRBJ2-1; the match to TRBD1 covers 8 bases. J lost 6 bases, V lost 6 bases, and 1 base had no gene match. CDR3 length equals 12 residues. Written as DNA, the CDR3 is TGTGCCAGCAGCACAGGGGGCAATGAGCAGTTCTTC. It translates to CASSTGGNEQFF.